This T cell receptor beta chain comes out of a study of beta chain features in type 1 diabetes. Whole-study context: All samples together contributed 95 million to 110 million sorted cells for examination.

Sequencing targeted expressed TCRB transcripts, as all isolated RNA had been reverse transcribed. The table came from immunoSEQ multiplex PCR; TCRdb's copy has only in-frame clones and leaves some out. This table has a few hundred thousand clones, around a tenth appearing once. Sorted CD4+ subsets: naive, central memory, regulatory, stem cell-like memory (CD45RO/CCR7/CD25/CD127/CD95/CD27 panel). CDR1 is MDHEN and CDR2 is SYDVKM in the germline V gene. Trimming cost V 5 bases and J 4 bases; bases outside gene matches: 13. This CDR3 is 16 amino acids long. This clone has a handful of counts. The antigen remains undetermined. General study findings and limits: All four CD4+ subsets from Type 1 diabetes patients carried moderately but significantly shorter TCRB CDR3s.

This chain connects TRBV28 to TRBJ2-7; 8 nucleotides agree with TRBD2. Sequencing used central memory CD4+ T cells from blood. This TCR was recovered from a man aged 30 to 45 with type 1 diabetes. In DNA, the CDR3 is TGTGCCAGCAGTCCCCCTGGGCTAGCGGGTGATTACGAGCAGTACTTC. It translates to CASSPPGLAGDYEQYF.